This entry features one T cell receptor (beta chain) sequence. This entry is derived from a study of blood T cell repertoires in COVID-19. Overall study context: In each case, the material was cDNA or gDNA derived from T cells, B-cell-depleted T cells, or PBMCs.

The V segment lost 2 bases and the J segment 4 bases; nucleotides outside the gene matches: 7. CDR3 length equals 15 residues. Germline CDR1 and CDR2: SGHTA and FQGNSA. The data were produced by immunoSEQ multiplex PCR, yet TCRdb's version contains in-frame clones alone and is incomplete. In the table there are roughly 230,000 clones, 83% of which are singletons. The chain combines TRBV7-2 with TRBJ2-5, with 7 bases aligning to TRBD2. The clonotype originates from a man aged 35 to 55 with active or convalescent COVID-19. Sequenced input: peripheral blood. The CDR3 DNA sequence: TGTGCCAGCAGCTTACTAGCGGTGGGGGGAGAGACCCAGTACTTC. Translated, it gives CASSLLAVGGETQYF.